These 8 T cell receptor beta chains share one sample of origin, sequenced in a study of OX40 agonist ivuxolimab in advanced cancers. Assay: immunoSEQ multiplex PCR; the TCRdb copy retains only in-frame clones and omits some. This sample carries 20,000 to 25,000 clones, more than 80% of them seen once, and the ten largest clones take 20% to 25%. Sequenced material: CD4+ or CD8+ T cells sorted from blood, taken in a trial of the OX40 agonist ivuxolimab. Receptor source: an adult with an advanced solid tumor such as melanoma, head and neck, liver or kidney cancer.

This clone has only a few counts. This chain joins TRBV7-2 and TRBJ1-5; no firm D call. CDR3 length: 14 amino acids. Germline loops: CDR1 SGHTA, CDR2 FQGNSA. V was shortened by 1 base and J by 10 bases, with 14 bases between the two germline ends. CDR3 residues: CASSLGVKVDPQHF. DNA for the CDR3: TGTGCCAGCAGCTTAGGCGTCAAGGTGGATCCCCAGCATTTT.

This chain uses TRBV7-3 with TRBJ1-1, with a tentative D call TRBD1 (5 bases). CDR3 size: 13 residues. Between the trimmed V and J ends, which lost 0 bases and 5 bases, there was a span of 7 bases. CDR1 SGHTA and CDR2 FQGTGA come from the germline V gene. For the CDR3, the DNA is TGTGCCAGCAGCTTAACAGGGGAGACTGAAGCTTTCTTT. Protein sequence: CASSLTGETEAFF.

V usage is TRBV6-6 and J usage is TRBJ1-4; D not certain. Germline V gene lookup returns CDR1 MNHNY and CDR2 SVGAGI (reference sequence). The CDR3 loop spans 12 amino acids. V dropped 7 bases and J dropped 0 bases, with 3 bases sitting between them. The CDR3 loop reads CASKSTNEKLFF. CDR3 sequence (DNA): TGTGCCAGCAAATCAACTAATGAAAAACTGTTTTTT.

The rearrangement joins TRBV5-4 to TRBJ2-3; D is ambiguous. Germline CDR1 and CDR2: SGHNT and YYREEE (reference sequence). The length of the CDR3 is 14 residues. Trimming cost V 2 bases and J 6 bases, with 13 bases left between them. The CDR3 region is CASSFNLKRDTQYF. In DNA form, the CDR3 reads TGTGCCAGCAGCTTCAATCTAAAACGGGATACGCAGTATTTT.

This chain joins TRBV19 and TRBJ2-7; D perhaps matches TRBD1 (5 bases). V shed 5 bases and J shed 1 base, with 15 bases lying between them. Germline-derived CDR1 and CDR2 are LNHDA and SQIVND (reference sequence). The CDR3 runs 15 residues. For the CDR3, the DNA is TGTGCCAGTAGTCCCTCCCCACAGGCATCCTACGAGCAGTACTTC. This sequence encodes CASSPSPQASYEQYF.

The V call is TRBV7-2, the J call TRBJ2-5; TRBD2 agrees at 8 bases. The CDR3 is made up of 19 amino acids. After removal of 5 bases from V and 5 bases from J, the junction contained 22 bases not matched to a gene. Looked up from germline, CDR1 is SGHTA and CDR2 is FQGNSA. CDR3 loop: CASSPMLVAGFHVGETQYF. The CDR3 bases are TGTGCCAGCAGCCCCATGCTGGTAGCGGGATTTCACGTCGGGGAGACCCAGTACTTC.

The CDR3 DNA sequence: TGTGCCAGCAGCCCTCGGGACAGGAGACACTATGGCTACACCTTC. Amino acid sequence: CASSPRDRRHYGYTF. This sequence joins TRBV6-6 and TRBJ1-2; 8 positions match TRBD1. The CDR3 extends over 15 amino acids. CDR1 is MNHNY and CDR2 is SVGAGI in the germline V gene (reference sequence). Trimming took 6 bases from V and 3 from J; bases not matched to a gene: 9.

The rearrangement links TRBV11-1 to TRBJ2-7; perhaps TRBD1 as D (5 bases). The CDR3 has 13 amino acids. V lost 2 bases, J lost 3 bases, and 8 bases lay in between. From germline, CDR1 is SGHAT and CDR2 FQDESV (reference sequence). The CDR3 loop is CASSLTQGYEQYF. CDR3 coding DNA: TGTGCCAGCAGCTTAACTCAGGGCTACGAGCAGTACTTC.